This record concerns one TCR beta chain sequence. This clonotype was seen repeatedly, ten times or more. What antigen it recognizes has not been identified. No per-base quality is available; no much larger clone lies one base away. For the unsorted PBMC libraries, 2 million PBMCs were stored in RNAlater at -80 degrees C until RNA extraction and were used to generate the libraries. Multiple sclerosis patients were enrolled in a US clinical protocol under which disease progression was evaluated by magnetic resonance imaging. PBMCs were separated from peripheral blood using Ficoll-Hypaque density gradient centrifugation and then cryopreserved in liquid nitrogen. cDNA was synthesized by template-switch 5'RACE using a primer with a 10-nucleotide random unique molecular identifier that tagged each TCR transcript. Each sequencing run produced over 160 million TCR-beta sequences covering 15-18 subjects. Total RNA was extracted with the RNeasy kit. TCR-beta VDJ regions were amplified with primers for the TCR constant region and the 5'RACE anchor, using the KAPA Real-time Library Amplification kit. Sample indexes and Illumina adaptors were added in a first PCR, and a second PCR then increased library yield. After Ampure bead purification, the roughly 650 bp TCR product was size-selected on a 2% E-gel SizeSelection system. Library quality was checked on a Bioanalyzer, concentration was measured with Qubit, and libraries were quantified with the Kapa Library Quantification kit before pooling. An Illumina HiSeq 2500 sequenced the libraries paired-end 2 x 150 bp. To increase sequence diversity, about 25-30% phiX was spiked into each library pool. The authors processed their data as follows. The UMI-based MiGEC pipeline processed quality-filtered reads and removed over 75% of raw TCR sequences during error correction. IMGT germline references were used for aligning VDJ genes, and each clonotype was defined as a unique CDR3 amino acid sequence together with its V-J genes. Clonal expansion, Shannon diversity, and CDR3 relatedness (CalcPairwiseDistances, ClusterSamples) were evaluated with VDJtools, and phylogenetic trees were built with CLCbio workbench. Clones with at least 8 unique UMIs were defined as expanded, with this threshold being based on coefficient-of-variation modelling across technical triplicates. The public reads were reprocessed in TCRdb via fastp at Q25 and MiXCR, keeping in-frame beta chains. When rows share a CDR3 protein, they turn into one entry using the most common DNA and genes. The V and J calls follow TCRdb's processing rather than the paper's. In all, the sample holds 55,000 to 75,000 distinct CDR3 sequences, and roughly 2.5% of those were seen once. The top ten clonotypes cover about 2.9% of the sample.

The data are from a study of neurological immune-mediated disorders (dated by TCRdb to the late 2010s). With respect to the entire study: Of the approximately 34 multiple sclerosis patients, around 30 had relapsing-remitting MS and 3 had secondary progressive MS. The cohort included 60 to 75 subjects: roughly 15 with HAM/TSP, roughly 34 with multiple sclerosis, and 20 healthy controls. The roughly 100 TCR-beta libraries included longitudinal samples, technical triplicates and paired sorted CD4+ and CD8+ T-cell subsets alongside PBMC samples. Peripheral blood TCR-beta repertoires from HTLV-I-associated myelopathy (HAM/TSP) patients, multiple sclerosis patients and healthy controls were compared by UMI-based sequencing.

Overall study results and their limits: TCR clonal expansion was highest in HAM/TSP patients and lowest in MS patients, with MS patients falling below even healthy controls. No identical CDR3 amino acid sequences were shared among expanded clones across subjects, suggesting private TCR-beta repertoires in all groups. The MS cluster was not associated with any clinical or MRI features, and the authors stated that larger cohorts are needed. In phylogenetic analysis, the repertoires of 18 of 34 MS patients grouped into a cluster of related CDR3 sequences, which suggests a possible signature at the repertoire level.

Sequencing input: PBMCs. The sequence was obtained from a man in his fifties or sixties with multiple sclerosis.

The encoded CDR3 is CSAAAWENEQFF. The DNA sequence reads TGCAGTGCTGCAGCCTGGGAGAATGAGCAGTTCTTC. The sequence joins TRBV20-1 to TRBJ2-1; the D gene is perhaps TRBD2, on 5 matching bases. The germline V gene (reference sequence) sets CDR1 to DFQATT and CDR2 to SNEGSKA. The CDR3 runs 12 amino acids, cysteine and phenylalanine included. Only the CDR3 DNA is retained, 36 bases long and in frame from the first base. Deletion took 5 bases off V and 7 bases off J, with a span of 12 bases between the germline ends.